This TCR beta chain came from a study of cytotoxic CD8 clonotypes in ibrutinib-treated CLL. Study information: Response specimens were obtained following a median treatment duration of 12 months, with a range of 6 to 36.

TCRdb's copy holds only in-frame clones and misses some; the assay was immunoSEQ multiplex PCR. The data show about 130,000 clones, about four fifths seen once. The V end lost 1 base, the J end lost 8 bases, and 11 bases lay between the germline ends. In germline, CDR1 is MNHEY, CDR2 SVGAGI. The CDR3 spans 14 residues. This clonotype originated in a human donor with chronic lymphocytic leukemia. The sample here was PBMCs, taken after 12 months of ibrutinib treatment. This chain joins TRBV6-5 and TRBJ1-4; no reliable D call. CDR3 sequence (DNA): TGTGCCAGCAGTTACTACAGAACGAAGGAAAAACTGTTTTTT. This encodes CASSYYRTKEKLFF.